This TCR beta chain was found in a study of T cell clones after liver transplantation. About the study: TCRbeta sequencing after a pre-transplant mixed lymphocyte reaction identified graft-donor-reactive clones, later tracked in post-transplant blood. Third-party-reactive TCRbeta sequences from pre-transplant mixed lymphocyte reactions served as antigen-independent comparators. Tolerant meant at least one year fully off immunosuppression without liver enzymes above twice normal.

This clone was seen more than once but under ten times. Per the germline V gene, CDR1 is SGHRS and CDR2 is YFSETQ. The CDR3 loop spans 11 amino acids. Trimming took off 0 bases at V and 7 bases at J, with 2 bases between the two ends. Method: immunoSEQ multiplex PCR; TCRdb's copy keeps in-frame clones and lacks some. The repertoire holds around 26,000 clones, 55% to 75% seen once, with around 3% in the top ten. Material: CD4+ T cells from blood, obtained before liver transplant. The chain employs TRBV5-1 and TRBJ2-1; no definite D call. The clonotype comes from a human donor who received a liver transplant. This chain's CDR3 is CASSLANEQFF. The CDR3 DNA is TGCGCCAGCAGCTTGGCTAATGAGCAGTTCTTC.